This TCR beta chain originates from a study of blood T cell repertoires in COVID-19. The CDR3 is 16 residues long. Trimming removed 2 bases from V and 0 bases from J, with 13 bases in between. The germline V gene has CDR1 SGHNT and CDR2 YYREEE (reference sequence). Generated by immunoSEQ multiplex PCR, the TCRdb table keeps only in-frame clones and is missing some. The table lists roughly 140,000 clones, around 80% of them singletons, with approximately 6.1% in the top ten. Sequencing was performed on peripheral blood. This sequence was found in a human donor in a cohort sampled during active COVID-19. The chain couples TRBV5-4 to TRBJ2-3; D may be TRBD2 (5 bases). In nucleotides, the CDR3 is TGTGCCAGCAGCTTTTCGACGGGAACTAGCACAGATACGCAGTATTTT. Its protein product is CASSFSTGTSTDTQYF.